A single sample gave rise to the 23 T cell receptor beta chains below, sequenced in a study of lymphopenia after photon versus proton radiotherapy. The protocol was immunoSEQ multiplex PCR, while the TCRdb copy is restricted to in-frame clones and leaves out a portion. The table has 25,000 to 30,000 clones, around 81% seen once. The material was peripheral blood, obtained from a patient treated with photon-based radiotherapy. The receptors stem from a man between 50 and 59 years old with gastric cancer.

The rearrangement links TRBV30 to TRBJ1-5, with a tentative D call TRBD1 (5 bases). The ends were cut back, 0 bases at V and 0 bases at J, with 6 bases in the middle. The CDR3 totals 14 residues. CDR1 GTSNPN and CDR2 SVGIG come from the germline V gene (reference sequence). This CDR3 reads CAWSVGDSNQPQHF. In nucleotides, the CDR3 is TGTGCCTGGAGTGTAGGGGATAGCAATCAGCCCCAGCATTTT.

This chain uses TRBV27 with TRBJ1-1, with D possibly matching TRBD1 (6 bases). V shed 2 bases and J shed 7 bases, with 8 bases lying between them. This CDR3 spans 12 amino acids. Germline CDR1 is MNHEY and CDR2 is SMNVEV (reference sequence). CDR3 nucleotides: TGTGCCAGCAGTTTAGGGGGCAGTGAAGCTTTCTTT. This codes for CASSLGGSEAFF.

In nucleotides, the CDR3 is TGTGCCAGCAGCCTACCGAGCGGGGAGAAATACGAGCAGTACGTC. Its protein product is CASSLPSGEKYEQYV. V is TRBV7-9 and J is TRBJ2-7, with 7 bases matching TRBD2. The junction had 11 bases not matched to a gene; V was cut back by 5 bases and J by 4 bases. CDR1 is SEHNR and CDR2 is FQNEAQ in the germline V gene (reference sequence). The CDR3 totals 15 residues.

The J gene is TRBJ1-5, the V gene TRBV4-2; TRBD1 aligns across 10 bases. The ends lost 0 bases at V and 6 bases at J; junction bases unmatched: 5. Germline values: CDR1 LGHNA, CDR2 YNFKEQ. This CDR3 spans 16 amino acids. The CDR3 DNA reads as TGTGCCAGCAGCCAAGATCTAGGGACAGGGGTTCAGCCCCAGCATTTT. It codes for CASSQDLGTGVQPQHF.

This clone came up a few times. The chain employs TRBV7-2 and TRBJ2-3, with D tentatively TRBD1 or TRBD2 (5 bases each). CDR1 SGHTA and CDR2 FQGNSA come from the germline V gene. V lost 3 bases and J lost 5, with 12 bases in between. This CDR3 is 14 amino acids long. CDR3 sequence: CASSFEGYGDTQYF. The CDR3 coding sequence is TGTGCCAGCAGCTTCGAGGGGTACGGAGATACGCAGTATTTT. Full variable domain (missing parts from reference TRBV7-2 and TRBJ2-3): GAGVSQSPSNKVTEKGKDVELRCDPISGHTALYWYRQSLGQGLEFLIYFQGNSAPDKSGLPSDRFSAERTGGSVSTLTIQRTQQEDSAVYLCASSFEGYGDTQYFGPGTRLTVL.

The gene calls are TRBV4-1 and TRBJ2-2; 7 bases are shared with TRBD2. The germline V gene encodes CDR1 MGHRA and CDR2 YSYEKL. Germline trimming cut 0 bases from V and 5 bases from J; bases unmatched to any gene: 6. CDR3 size: 16 residues. CDR3: CASSQEGRGRTGELFF. CDR3 coding DNA: TGCGCCAGCAGCCAAGAGGGGCGGGGGAGGACCGGGGAGCTGTTTTTT.

The V gene is TRBV11-2, the J gene TRBJ2-7; D is uncertain. Germline V gene sequence: CDR1 SGHAT, CDR2 FQNNGV. The V end lost 0 bases, the J end lost 0 bases, and 9 bases lay between the germline ends. This CDR3 is 15 amino acids long. In DNA, the CDR3 is TGTGCCAGCAGCTTAGACAGGTCCAGCTCCTACGAGCAGTACGTC. Its translation: CASSLDRSSSYEQYV.

The chain joins TRBV19 to TRBJ1-3, with D possibly matching TRBD1 (6 bases). The CDR3 is 15 residues long. Germline V gene sequence: CDR1 LNHDA, CDR2 SQIVND (reference sequence). Trimming pared 5 bases from V and 3 bases from J, leaving 14 bases between. The CDR3 DNA follows: TGTGCCAGTAGTTTACAGGGATCGTATGGAAACACCATATATTTT. Its translation: CASSLQGSYGNTIYF.

The chain joins TRBV11-2 to TRBJ1-1, with D maybe TRBD1 (5 bases). The ends were cut back, 4 bases at V and 5 bases at J, with 14 bases in the middle. The CDR3 runs 14 residues. Germline assignment: CDR1 SGHAT and CDR2 FQNNGV. CDR3 nucleotide sequence: TGTGCCAGCAGCTCCCAAAGCCGGGGGACTGAAGCTTTCTTT. Translated: CASSSQSRGTEAFF.

This clone was counted a few times. The CDR3 DNA is TGTGCCAGCTCACCTTATCAGGGACAGGGAATTCGGCCCCAGCATTTT. This encodes CASSPYQGQGIRPQHF. The rearrangement joins TRBV18 to TRBJ1-5; TRBD1 agrees at 9 bases. The CDR3 length is 16 residues. Germline values: CDR1 KGHSH, CDR2 LQKENI. After removal of 3 bases from V and 9 bases from J, the junction contained 12 bases not matched to a gene.

This sequence joins TRBV6-5 and TRBJ2-2; maybe TRBD2 (6 bases). V lost 5 bases and J 6 bases, leaving 10 bases between the germline ends. The CDR3 totals 13 residues. The germline V gene has CDR1 MNHEY and CDR2 SVGAGI. CDR3: CASSKLASGELFF. CDR3 nucleotides: TGTGCCAGCAGTAAACTAGCTTCCGGGGAGCTGTTTTTT.

The chain links TRBV11-2 to TRBJ2-7, with D uncertain. This CDR3 is built from 13 residues. CDR1 and CDR2 (germline): SGHAT, FQNNGV. V was clipped by 6 bases and J by 4 bases, with 13 bases between them. The CDR3: CASSRSSIYEQYV. DNA of the CDR3: TGTGCCAGCAGTCGGAGCAGTATTTACGAGCAGTACGTC.

The V and J genes are TRBV6-5 and TRBJ1-1, with TRBD1 matching 9 bases. CDR1 is MNHEY, CDR2 SVGAGI, per germline. The CDR3 is 14 residues long. The J segment lost 0 bases and the V segment lost 10 bases, leaving 6 bases of the junction unmatched. CDR3 residues: CATKGTGLNTEAFF. CDR3 DNA: TGTGCCACCAAGGGGACAGGGTTGAACACTGAAGCTTTCTTT.

This clone is a singleton in its sample. This chain joins TRBV6-6 and TRBJ2-3, with TRBD1 matching over 9 bases. Trimming took 5 bases from V and 10 from J; bases not matched to a gene: 13. The CDR3 extends over 15 amino acids. CDR1 MNHNY and CDR2 SVGAGI come from the germline V gene (reference sequence). The CDR3 DNA reads as TGTGCCAGCAGTCACCCTGGGACAGGGTCGTATTCGCAGTATTTT. It is translated as CASSHPGTGSYSQYF.

The genes are TRBV11-3 and TRBJ2-2; D is possibly TRBD2 (6 bases). This CDR3 region has 15 residues. Germline V CDR1 and CDR2: SGHNT, YENEEA. The V and J ends lost 7 bases and 6 bases respectively, with 18 bases between them. Written as DNA, the CDR3 is TGTGCCAGCAAGGAGGGCCCACCGAAGTCCGGGGAGCTGTTTTTT. It encodes CASKEGPPKSGELFF.

V usage is TRBV15 and J usage is TRBJ2-1, with TRBD1 as a possible D gene (6 bases). The germline V and J ends were trimmed by 1 base and 0 bases, with 13 bases remaining between them. The CDR3 length is 17 residues. The germline V gene encodes CDR1 LNHNV and CDR2 YYDKDF (reference sequence). The CDR3 spells CATSRGGGQSSYNEQFF. Written as DNA, the CDR3 is TGTGCCACCAGCAGAGGAGGGGGTCAAAGCTCCTACAATGAGCAGTTCTTC.

V usage is TRBV21-1 and J usage is TRBJ1-5; TRBD1 reflects the table's D call only, with no check against the DNA. TRBV21-1 is flagged as a pseudogene. The CDR3 loop spans 18 amino acids. The CDR3 loop reads CASSKDVIAYRALQPQHF. CDR3 DNA: TGTGCCAGCAGCAAAGATGTCATAGCGTACAGGGCACTGCAGCCCCAGCATTTT.

This chain connects TRBV5-1 to TRBJ1-2, with a possible D match to TRBD1 (5 bases). CDR1 is SGHRS, CDR2 YFSETQ, per germline. CDR3 length: 13 residues. V was cut by 4 bases and J by 6 bases, with 13 bases left in between. CDR3 sequence: CASSLDGTDGYTF. In nucleotides, the CDR3 is TGCGCCAGCAGCCTGGATGGGACCGATGGCTACACCTTC. Using reference TRBV5-1 and TRBJ1-2 for the parts outside the CDR3, the full variable domain is KAGVTQTPRYLIKTRGQQVTLSCSPISGHRSVSWYQQTPGQGLQFLFEYFSETQRNKGNFPGRFSGRQFSNSRSEMNVSTLELGDSALYLCASSLDGTDGYTFGSGTRLTVV.

This chain uses TRBV29-1 with TRBJ2-5; D is unclear. V shed 2 bases and J shed 7 bases, with 11 bases lying between them. CDR1 is SQVTM and CDR2 is ANQGSEA in the germline V gene. The CDR3 runs 12 residues. The CDR3 region is CSVELRWGTQYF. CDR3 nucleotide sequence: TGCAGCGTTGAACTCAGGTGGGGGACCCAGTACTTC.

CDR3 loop: CASSLNWASGNNEQFF. In DNA, the CDR3 is TGTGCCAGCAGCTTAAACTGGGCCAGCGGTAACAATGAGCAGTTCTTC. The J gene is TRBJ2-1, the V gene TRBV7-2; possibly TRBD2 for D (5 bases). This CDR3 region has 16 residues. CDR1 SGHTA and CDR2 FQGNSA come from the germline V gene. Trimming shortened V by 2 bases and J by 5 bases, and 16 bases separated the two germline ends.

This clone was counted a single time. V gene TRBV12-5 combines with J gene TRBJ2-1; the match to TRBD2 covers 7 bases. With V trimmed by 2 bases and J by 9 bases, 7 bases remained unmatched. Per germline, CDR1 LGHNT and CDR2 FRNRAP. The CDR3 extends over 14 amino acids. DNA of the CDR3: TGTGCTAGTGGTTTGCCCCCAGGACTAGGTGAGCAGTTCTTC. Protein sequence: CASGLPPGLGEQFF.

This clone has just one count. The chain carries TRBV9 and TRBJ2-5; TRBD1 matches at 7 bases. Germline loops: CDR1 SGDLS, CDR2 YYNGEE. This CDR3 region has 15 residues. J gave up 4 bases and V 1 base, and 7 bases lay outside the gene matches. The CDR3: CASSVSGTVVETQYF. DNA for the CDR3: TGTGCCAGCAGCGTATCCGGGACAGTGGTAGAGACCCAGTACTTC.

The chain carries TRBV9 and TRBJ2-7; weak D call: TRBD1 (6 bases). This CDR3 has 12 amino acids. CDR1 and CDR2 from the germline V gene are SGDLS and YYNGEE. Trimming removed 0 bases from V and 6 bases from J, with 7 bases in between. CDR3 sequence: CASSVGDTEQYF. The DNA for the CDR3 is TGTGCCAGCAGCGTAGGGGACACCGAGCAGTACTTC.